Sequencing of this T cell receptor (beta chain) was carried out in a study of blood T cell repertoires in COVID-19. For the study at large: T cells, B-cell-depleted T cells, or PBMCs provided the cDNA or gDNA that served as material.

CDR1 and CDR2 from the germline V gene are SGHAT and FQNNGV. J was trimmed by 8 bases and V by 5 bases; bases with no gene match: 11. CDR3 length equals 14 residues. Some clones are missing from TCRdb's copy, which holds only in-frame ones; the method was immunoSEQ multiplex PCR. The sample holds 310,000 or so clones; nearly 90% are singletons and the top ten take 5.5% to 6%. Allocation to cohorts depended on clinical history reported by the participants. The TCR sequence derives from a woman aged 25 to 45 who had recovered from COVID-19. Sequenced input: PBMCs or T cells enriched from blood (not recorded which). This chain connects TRBV11-2 to TRBJ1-2; 7 positions match TRBD1. CDR3 DNA sequence: TGTGCCAGCAGCCAAGACGCGAGGGGGCAAGGCTACACCTTC. This translates into CASSQDARGQGYTF.